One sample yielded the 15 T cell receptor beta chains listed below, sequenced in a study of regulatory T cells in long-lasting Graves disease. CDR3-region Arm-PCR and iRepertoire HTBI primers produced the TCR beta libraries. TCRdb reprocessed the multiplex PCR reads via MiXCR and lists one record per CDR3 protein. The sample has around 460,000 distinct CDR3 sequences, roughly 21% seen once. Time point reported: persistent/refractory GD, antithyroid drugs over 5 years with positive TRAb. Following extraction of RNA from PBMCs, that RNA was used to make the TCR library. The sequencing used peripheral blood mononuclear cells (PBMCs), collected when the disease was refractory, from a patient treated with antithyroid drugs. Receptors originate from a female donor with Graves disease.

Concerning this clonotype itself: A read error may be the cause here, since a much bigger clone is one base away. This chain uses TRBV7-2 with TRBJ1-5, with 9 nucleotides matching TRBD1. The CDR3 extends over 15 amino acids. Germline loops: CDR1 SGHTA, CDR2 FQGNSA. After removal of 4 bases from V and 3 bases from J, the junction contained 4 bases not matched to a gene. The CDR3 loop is CASSSTGGDNQPQHF. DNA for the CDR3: TGTGCCAGCAGCTCCACAGGGGGCGACAATCAGCCCCAGCATTTT.

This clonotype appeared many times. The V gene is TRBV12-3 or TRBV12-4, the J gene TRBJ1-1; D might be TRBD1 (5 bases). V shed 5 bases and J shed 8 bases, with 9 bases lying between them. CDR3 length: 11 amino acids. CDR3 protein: CASSRGSEAFF. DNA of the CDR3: TGTGCCAGCAGTAGGGGATCCGAAGCTTTCTTT.

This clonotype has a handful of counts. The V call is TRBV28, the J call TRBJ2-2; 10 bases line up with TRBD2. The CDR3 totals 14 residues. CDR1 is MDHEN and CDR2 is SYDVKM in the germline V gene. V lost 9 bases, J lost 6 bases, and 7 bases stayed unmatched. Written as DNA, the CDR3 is TGTGCCAGTGAGCGGGAGGGCCGTCCCGGGGAGCTGTTTTTT. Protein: CASEREGRPGELFF.

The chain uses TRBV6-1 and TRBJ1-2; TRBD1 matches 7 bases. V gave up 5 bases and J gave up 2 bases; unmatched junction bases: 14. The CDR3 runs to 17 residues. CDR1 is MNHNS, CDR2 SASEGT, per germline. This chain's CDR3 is CASSTTIRQGGNYGYTF. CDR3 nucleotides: TGTGCCAGCAGTACAACCATAAGACAGGGAGGGAACTATGGCTACACCTTC.

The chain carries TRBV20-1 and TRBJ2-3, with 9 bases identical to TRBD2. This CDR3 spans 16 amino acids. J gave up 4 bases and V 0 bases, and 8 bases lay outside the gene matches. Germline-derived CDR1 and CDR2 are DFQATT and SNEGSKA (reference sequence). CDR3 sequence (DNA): TGCAGTGCTAGAGATATGGCGGGAGGGCTTTCAGATACGCAGTATTTT. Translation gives CSARDMAGGLSDTQYF.

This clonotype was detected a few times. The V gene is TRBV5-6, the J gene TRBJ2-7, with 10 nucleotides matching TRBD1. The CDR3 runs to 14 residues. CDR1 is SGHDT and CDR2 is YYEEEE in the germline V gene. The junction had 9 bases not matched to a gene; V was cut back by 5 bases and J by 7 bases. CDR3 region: CASRYRQGAGEQYF. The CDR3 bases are TGTGCCAGCAGGTATAGACAGGGGGCAGGAGAGCAGTACTTC.

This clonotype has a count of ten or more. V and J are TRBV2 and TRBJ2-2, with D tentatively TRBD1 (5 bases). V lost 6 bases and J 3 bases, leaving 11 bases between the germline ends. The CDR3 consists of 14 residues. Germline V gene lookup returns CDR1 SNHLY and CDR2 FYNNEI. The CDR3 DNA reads TGTGCCAGCAGCGCCCTGACAGACACCGGGGAGCTGTTTTTT. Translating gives CASSALTDTGELFF.

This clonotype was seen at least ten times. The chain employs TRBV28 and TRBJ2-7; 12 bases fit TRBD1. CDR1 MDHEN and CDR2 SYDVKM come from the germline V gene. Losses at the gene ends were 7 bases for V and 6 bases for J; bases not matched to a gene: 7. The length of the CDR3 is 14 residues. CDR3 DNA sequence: TGTGCCAGCACCCCGGGACAGGGGGCCTTCGAGCAGTACTTC. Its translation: CASTPGQGAFEQYF. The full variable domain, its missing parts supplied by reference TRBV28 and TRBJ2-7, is DVKVTQSSRYLVKRTGEKVFLECVQDMDHENMFWYRQDPGLGLRLIYFSYDVKMKEKGDIPEGYSVSREKKERFSLILESASTNQTSMYLCASTPGQGAFEQYFGPGTRLTVT.

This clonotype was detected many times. The CDR3 nucleotides are TGTGCCACCAGTGACTCTAAAGGGGCTAATGAAAAACTGTTTTTT. Amino acid sequence: CATSDSKGANEKLFF. The chain combines TRBV24-1 with TRBJ1-4, with D tentatively TRBD1 (5 bases). This CDR3 region has 15 residues. Trimming shortened V by 4 bases and J by 3 bases, and 11 bases separated the two germline ends. Germline V gene lookup returns CDR1 KGHDR and CDR2 SFDVKD.

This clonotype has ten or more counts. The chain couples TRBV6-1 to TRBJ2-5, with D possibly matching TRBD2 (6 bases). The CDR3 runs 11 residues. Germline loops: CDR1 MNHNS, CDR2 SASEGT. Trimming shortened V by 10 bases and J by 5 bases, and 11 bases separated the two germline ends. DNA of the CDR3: TGTGCCACCGGGGAGGTGGAGACCCAGTACTTC. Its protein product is CATGEVETQYF.

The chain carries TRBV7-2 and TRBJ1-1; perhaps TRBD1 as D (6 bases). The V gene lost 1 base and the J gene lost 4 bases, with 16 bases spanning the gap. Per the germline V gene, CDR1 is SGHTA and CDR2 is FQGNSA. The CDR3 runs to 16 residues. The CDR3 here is CASSLVLQGEGTEAFF. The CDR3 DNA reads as TGTGCCAGCAGCTTAGTGTTACAGGGTGAGGGCACTGAAGCTTTCTTT.

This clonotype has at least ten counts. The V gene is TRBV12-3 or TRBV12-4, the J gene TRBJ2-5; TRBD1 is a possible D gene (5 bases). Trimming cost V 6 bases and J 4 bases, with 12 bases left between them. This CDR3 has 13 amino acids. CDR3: CASSGHWGETQYF. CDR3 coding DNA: TGTGCCAGCAGCGGACACTGGGGAGAGACCCAGTACTTC.

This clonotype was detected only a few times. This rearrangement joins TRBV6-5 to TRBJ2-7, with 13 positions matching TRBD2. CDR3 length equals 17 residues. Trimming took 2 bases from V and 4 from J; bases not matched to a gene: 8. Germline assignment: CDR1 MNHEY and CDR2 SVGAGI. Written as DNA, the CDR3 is TGTGCCAGCAGTTACCAAACCTGGGGACTAGCGGGATACGAGCAGTACTTC. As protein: CASSYQTWGLAGYEQYF.

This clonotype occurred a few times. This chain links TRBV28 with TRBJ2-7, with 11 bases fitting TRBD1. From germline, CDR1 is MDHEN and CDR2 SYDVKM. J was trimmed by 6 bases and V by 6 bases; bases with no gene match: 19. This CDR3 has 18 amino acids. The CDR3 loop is CASSLRPGQGVAGGEQYF. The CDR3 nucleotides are TGTGCCAGCAGCCTCCGACCGGGACAGGGGGTCGCCGGGGGCGAGCAGTACTTC.

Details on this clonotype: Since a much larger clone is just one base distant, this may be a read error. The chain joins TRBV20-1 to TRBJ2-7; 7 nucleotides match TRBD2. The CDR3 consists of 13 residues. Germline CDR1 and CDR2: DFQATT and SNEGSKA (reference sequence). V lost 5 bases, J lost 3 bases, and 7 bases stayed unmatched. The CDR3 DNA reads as TGCAGTGCTGATGTAGCGGGCGACTACGAGCAGTACTTC. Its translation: CSADVAGDYEQYF.